The sample holds a few counts of the clone carrying this T cell receptor (beta chain). Its matching antigen is unknown. The sample originates from a study of blood T cells in healthy people across ages. Trimming shortened V by 1 base and J by 6 bases, and 10 bases separated the two germline ends. CDR1 and CDR2 from the germline V gene are SGHKS and YYEKEE (reference sequence). The CDR3 has 13 amino acids. Study-wide results and limits: The study regarded diversity estimates from one million T cells as underestimates.

Alongside a J-beta primer mix, a sample-barcoded 5' primer served in a second PCR lasting roughly 6 to 11 cycles. A template-switch adaptor with 12 random nucleotides tagged each cDNA molecule. Each CDR3 protein is one row after TCRdb ran MiXCR on the 5' RACE reads. The table records fewer than 800,000 distinct CDR3 sequences, roughly 21% of them present only once. They isolated at least 6 million PBMCs from each sample. A minimum of 5.5 micrograms of total RNA was extracted per sample. The source is a man aged 65 to 85 in good health. The chain joins TRBV5-5 to TRBJ2-5, with a possible D match to TRBD1 (5 bases). The source material was blood. The CDR3 region has the DNA TGTGCCAGCAGCTTGATTGGGGCTAAGACCCAGTACTTC. This codes for CASSLIGAKTQYF.